This TCR beta chain was profiled in a study of PD-1 blockade in classical Hodgkin lymphoma. The CDR3 sequence is 15 residues long. V was trimmed by 1 base and J by 1 base, leaving 11 bases between them. The germline gives CDR1 SGHRS, CDR2 YFSETQ. Assay: immunoSEQ multiplex PCR; the TCRdb copy retains only in-frame clones and omits some. Of 40,000 to 55,000 clones in the sample, around nine tenths were seen once. Turning to this clone: What it binds is not known.

Every patient was affected by relapse after autologous stem cell transplantation, while exposure to brentuximab vedotin was not uniform. Study results and caveats: Diminished baseline TCR diversity has been reported in newly diagnosed patients relative to healthy donors.

The sample in question was peripheral blood mononuclear cells (PBMCs), obtained at baseline. The chain joins TRBV5-1 to TRBJ1-1, with D tentatively TRBD1 (6 bases). The receptor comes from a human donor with classical Hodgkin lymphoma. Here the CDR3 reads CASSLWTGANTEAFF. CDR3 DNA: TGCGCCAGCAGCTTGTGGACGGGGGCGAACACTGAAGCTTTCTTT. The variable domain in full, completed from reference TRBV5-1 and TRBJ1-1, reads KAGVTQTPRYLIKTRGQQVTLSCSPISGHRSVSWYQQTPGQGLQFLFEYFSETQRNKGNFPGRFSGRQFSNSRSEMNVSTLELGDSALYLCASSLWTGANTEAFFGQGTRLTVV.